A single sample is the source of the 8 T cell receptor beta chains below, sequenced in a study of T cell clonality in common variable immunodeficiency (dated by TCRdb to about 2015). The library was generated by the immunoSEQ multiplex PCR assay. TCRdb mirrors the immuneACCESS table, restricted to in-frame sequences. Some clones are absent from its copies; in checked studies, under half trace to an unresolved V gene, and the reason for the others is unknown. The sample records tens of thousands of clones, none occurring a single time. The ten top clones hold less than 6.5% of the sample. Sequencing input: peripheral blood mononuclear cells. The receptors derive from a person between 18 and 75 years old in good health.

This clone showed up many times. The read is 3 residues too short to cover the CDR3 end, so that end is filled in from the germline J gene. The chain couples TRBV18 to TRBJ2-2; D possibly corresponds to TRBD1 (6 bases). The germline V and J ends were trimmed by 4 bases and 6 bases, with 9 bases remaining between them. Looked up from germline, CDR1 is KGHSH and CDR2 is LQKENI. CDR3 length: 13 residues. The CDR3 protein is CASSLDRSGELFF. The sequenced CDR3 bases are TGTGCCAGCTCACTGGACAGATCCGGGGAG. Based on the CDR3 plus reference TRBV18 and TRBJ2-2, the full variable domain is NAGVMQNPRHLVRRRGQEARLRCSPMKGHSHVYWYRQLPEEGLKFMVYLQKENIIDESGMPKERFSAEFPKEGPSILRIQQVVRGDSAAYFCASSLDRSGELFFGEGSRLTVL.

This clone occurred many times. The CDR3 end is not reached by the read, which stops 3 residues before it; the germline J gene fills it in. The genes are TRBV19 and TRBJ1-5, with D hard to call. The V gene lost 3 bases and the J gene lost 1 base, with 13 bases spanning the gap. This CDR3 has 16 amino acids. Germline V gene sequence: CDR1 LNHDA, CDR2 SQIVND (reference sequence). The CDR3 protein is CASSMRSGRSNQPQHF. Partial CDR3 DNA: TGTGCCAGTAGTATGAGGTCCGGCAGGAGCAATCAGCCC.

This clone appeared many times. The read is 3 residues too short to cover the CDR3 end, so that end is filled in from the germline J gene. This chain joins TRBV29-1 and TRBJ2-4; perhaps D is TRBD1 or TRBD2 (7 bases each). Germline values: CDR1 SQVTM, CDR2 ANQGSEA. CDR3 length: 13 amino acids. The CDR3 spells CSADRDGDYGQYF. The CDR3 bases that were read are TGCAGCGCTGACAGGGACGGGGACTATGGT.

This clone was recorded at least ten times. Here the CDR3 reads CASGYRGFNTEAFF. The sequenced part of the CDR3 DNA is TGTGCCAGCGGTTACAGGGGTTTCAACACTGAA. The V gene is TRBV12-3 or TRBV12-4, the J gene TRBJ1-1, with 7 bases identical to TRBD1. The read gets to within 3 residues of the CDR3 end, and the germline J gene fills in the rest. The CDR3 spans 14 residues. J was trimmed by 2 bases and V by 8 bases; bases with no gene match: 8.

This clone was seen repeatedly, ten times or more. The DNA ends 3 residues before the CDR3 does, and the rest of the CDR3 is filled in from the germline J gene. V is TRBV5-1 and J is TRBJ1-3; D unresolved. Deletions cut 0 bases from V and 4 bases from J, with 8 bases between. In germline, CDR1 is SGHRS, CDR2 YFSETQ. This CDR3 is built from 14 residues. CDR3 DNA, as far as it was read: TGCGCCAGCAGCTTGGAGACGGGGGGAAACACC. Translation: CASSLETGGNT. In full, the CDR3 is CASSLETGGNTIYF.

This clone has more than one count but fewer than ten. With the read ending 3 residues before the CDR3 end, the germline J gene is used to fill in that end. The genes are TRBV19 and TRBJ2-2, with TRBD2 matching 16 bases. CDR3 size: 19 residues. Losses at the gene ends were 5 bases for V and 4 bases for J; bases not matched to a gene: 10. Per germline, CDR1 LNHDA and CDR2 SQIVND (reference sequence). The CDR3: CASSPQPGLAGGTTGELFF. The CDR3 bases that were read are TGTGCCAGTAGTCCCCAACCGGGACTAGCGGGGGGGACCACCGGGGAG.

This clone appeared many times. The read comes to an end 3 residues before the CDR3 does, leaving the germline J gene to fill in the end. The chain combines TRBV4-1 with TRBJ1-6; tentatively, D is TRBD1 (5 bases). From germline, CDR1 is MGHRA and CDR2 YSYEKL. The V end was cut by 4 bases, the J end by 0 bases, with 13 bases between. The length of the CDR3 is 17 residues. The DNA read from the CDR3 is TGCGCCAGCAGCCCGTACGGGGGGAGCTCCTATAATTCACCC. Amino acids: CASSPYGGSSYNSP. The CDR3 as a whole reads CASSPYGGSSYNSPLHF.

This clone has a count of ten or more. The DNA ends 3 residues before the CDR3 does, and the rest of the CDR3 is filled in from the germline J gene. The rearrangement links TRBV30 to TRBJ1-5; D ambiguous. Germline values: CDR1 GTSNPN, CDR2 SVGIG (reference sequence). This CDR3 region has 14 residues. V gave up 2 bases and J gave up 0 bases, with 8 bases separating them. The CDR3 loop reads CAWSLGLSNQPQHF. CDR3 DNA (partial): TGTGCCTGGAGTCTTGGGCTTAGCAATCAGCCC.